This TCR beta chain derives from a study of PD-L1 blockade in urothelial cancer. Background on the study: From 2014, patients received atezolizumab, given as 1,200 mg intravenously every 3 weeks. Each blood sample yielded a median of about 150,000 T cells. Study-wide results and caveats: Better progression-free and overall survival followed lower pretreatment blood clonality.

The time point is: pretreatment peripheral blood. Pretreatment and on-treatment blood mononuclear cell samples were taken, totaling between 1 and 8 time points per patient. Details on this clone: Its antigen is still unknown.

This CDR3 is 12 amino acids long. The V end lost 4 bases, the J end lost 2 bases, and 3 bases lay between the germline ends. Germline CDR1 and CDR2: SGHNT and YENEEA. Profiled with immunoSEQ multiplex PCR; TCRdb holds only in-frame clones, not every one. Of around 57,000 clones detected, 75% to 90% appear once; the ten largest clones hold about 1.6%. Sample: PBMCs, taken around atezolizumab (anti-PD-L1) treatment. The TCR comes from a man aged 65 to 85 with urothelial cancer. The gene calls are TRBV11-3 and TRBJ2-1, with unresolved D. CDR3 coding DNA: TGTGCCAGCAGCTATACCTACAATGAGCAGTTCTTC. This sequence encodes CASSYTYNEQFF.